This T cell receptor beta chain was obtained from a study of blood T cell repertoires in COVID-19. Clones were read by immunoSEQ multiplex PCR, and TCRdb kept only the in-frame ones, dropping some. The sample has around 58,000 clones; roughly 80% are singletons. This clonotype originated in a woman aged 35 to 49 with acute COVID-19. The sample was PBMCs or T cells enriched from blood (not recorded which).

The CDR3 loop reads CASSHQQRIAYNEQFF. In DNA form, the CDR3 reads TGTGCCAGCAGCCACCAACAGCGGATTGCCTACAATGAGCAGTTCTTC. The chain recombines TRBV3-1 (or the pseudogene TRBV3-2) with TRBJ2-1, with a weak D call TRBD2 (5 bases). Per germline, CDR1 LGHDT and CDR2 YNNKEL (reference sequence). The V gene lost 3 bases and the J gene lost 2 bases, with 14 bases spanning the gap. The CDR3 is 16 residues long.